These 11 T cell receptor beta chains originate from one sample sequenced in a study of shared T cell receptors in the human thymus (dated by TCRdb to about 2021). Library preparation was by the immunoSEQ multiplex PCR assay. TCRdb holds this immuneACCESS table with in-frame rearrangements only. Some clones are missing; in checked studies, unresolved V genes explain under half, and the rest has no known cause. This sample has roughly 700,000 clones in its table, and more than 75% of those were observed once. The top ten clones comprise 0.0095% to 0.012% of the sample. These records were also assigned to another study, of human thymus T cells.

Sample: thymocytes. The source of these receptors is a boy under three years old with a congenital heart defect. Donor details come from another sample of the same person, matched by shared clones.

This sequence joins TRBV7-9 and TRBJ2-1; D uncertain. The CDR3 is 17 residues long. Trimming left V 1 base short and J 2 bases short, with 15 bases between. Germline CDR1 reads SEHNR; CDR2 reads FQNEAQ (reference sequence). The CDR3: CASSLVPPRPTYNEQFF. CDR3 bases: TGTGCCAGCAGCTTAGTCCCCCCGCGGCCCACCTACAATGAGCAGTTCTTC.

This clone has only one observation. CDR3 protein: CASSSPPLVGEQYF. CDR3 nucleotide sequence: TGTGCCAGCAGTTCGCCACCACTAGTTGGAGAGCAGTACTTC. The chain couples TRBV28 to TRBJ2-5; D may be TRBD2 (5 bases). V was cut by 4 bases and J by 11 bases, with 20 bases left in between. Germline-derived CDR1 and CDR2 are MDHEN and SYDVKM. The CDR3 runs 14 residues.

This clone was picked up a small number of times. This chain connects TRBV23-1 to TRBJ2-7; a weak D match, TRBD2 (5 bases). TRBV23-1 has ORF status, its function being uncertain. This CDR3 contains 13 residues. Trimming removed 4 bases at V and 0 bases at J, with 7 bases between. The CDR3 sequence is CASSRTSSYEQYF. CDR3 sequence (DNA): TGCGCCAGCAGTCGTACTAGCTCCTACGAGCAGTACTTC.

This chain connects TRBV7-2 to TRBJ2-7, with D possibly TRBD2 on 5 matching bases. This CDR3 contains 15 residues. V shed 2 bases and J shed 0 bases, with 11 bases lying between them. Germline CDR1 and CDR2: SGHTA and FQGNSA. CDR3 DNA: TGTGCCAGCAGCTTATGCCTAGCCAGCTCCTACGAGCAGTACTTC. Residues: CASSLCLASSYEQYF.

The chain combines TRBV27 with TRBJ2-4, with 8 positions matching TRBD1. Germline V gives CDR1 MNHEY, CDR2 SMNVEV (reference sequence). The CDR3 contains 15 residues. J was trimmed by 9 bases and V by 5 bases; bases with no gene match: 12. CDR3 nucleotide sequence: TGTGCCAGCAGTCTCTCCGACAGGGGAATAGGCATTCAGTACTTC. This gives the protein CASSLSDRGIGIQYF.

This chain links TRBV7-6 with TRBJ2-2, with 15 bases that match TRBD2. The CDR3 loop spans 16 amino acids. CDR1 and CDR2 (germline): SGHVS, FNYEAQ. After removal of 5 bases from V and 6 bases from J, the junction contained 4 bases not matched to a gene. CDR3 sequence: CASSPWTSGRAGELFF. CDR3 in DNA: TGTGCCAGCAGCCCATGGACTAGCGGGAGGGCCGGGGAGCTGTTTTTT. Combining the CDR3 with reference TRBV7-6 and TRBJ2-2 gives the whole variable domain GAGVSQSPRYKVTKRGQDVALRCDPISGHVSLYWYRQALGQGPEFLTYFNYEAQQDKSGLPNDRFSAERPEGSISTLTIQRTEQRDSAMYRCASSPWTSGRAGELFFGEGSRLTVL.

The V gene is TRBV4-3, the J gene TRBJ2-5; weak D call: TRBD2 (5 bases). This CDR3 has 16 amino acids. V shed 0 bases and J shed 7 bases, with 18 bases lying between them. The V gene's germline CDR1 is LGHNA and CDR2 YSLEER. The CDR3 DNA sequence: TGCGCCAGCAGCCAAGATGATAGGGCGTTGGGGAGGACCCAGTACTTC. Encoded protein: CASSQDDRALGRTQYF.

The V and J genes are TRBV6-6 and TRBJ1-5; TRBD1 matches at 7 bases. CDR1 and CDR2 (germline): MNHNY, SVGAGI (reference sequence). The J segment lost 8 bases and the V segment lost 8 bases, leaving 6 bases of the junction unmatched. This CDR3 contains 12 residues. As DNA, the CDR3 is TGTGCCAGCGCGGACAGGAGGGAGCCCCAGCATTTT. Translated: CASADRREPQHF.

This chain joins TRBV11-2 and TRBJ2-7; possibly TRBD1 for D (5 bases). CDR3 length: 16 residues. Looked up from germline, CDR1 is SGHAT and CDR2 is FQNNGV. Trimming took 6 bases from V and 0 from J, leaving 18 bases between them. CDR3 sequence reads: CASRFSQGDDSYEQYF. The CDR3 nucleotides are TGTGCCAGCAGGTTCTCCCAAGGGGATGACTCCTACGAGCAGTACTTC.

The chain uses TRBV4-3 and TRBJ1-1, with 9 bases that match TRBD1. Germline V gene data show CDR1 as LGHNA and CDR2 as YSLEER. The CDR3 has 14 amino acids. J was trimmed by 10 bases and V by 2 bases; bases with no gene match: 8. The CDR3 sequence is CASSQNPADRGAFF. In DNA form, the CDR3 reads TGCGCCAGCAGCCAAAATCCCGCGGACAGGGGAGCTTTCTTT.

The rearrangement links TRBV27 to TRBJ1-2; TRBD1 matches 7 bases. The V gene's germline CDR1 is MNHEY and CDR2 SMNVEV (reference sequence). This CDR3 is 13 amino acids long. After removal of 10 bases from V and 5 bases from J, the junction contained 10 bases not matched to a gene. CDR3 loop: CATMRGLRYGYTF. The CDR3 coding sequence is TGTGCCACGATGAGGGGGCTGAGGTATGGCTACACCTTC.